This T cell receptor beta chain is from a study of breast tumors, draining lymph nodes, adjacent tissues. Points on this clonotype: What it binds is unknown. It may be a read error: a sequence one base away is much more abundant.

Looked up from germline, CDR1 is GTSNPN and CDR2 is SVGIG (reference sequence). CDR3 length: 15 residues. V was clipped by 0 bases and J by 5 bases; unmatched bases: 9. One entry per CDR3 protein results from TCRdb running MiXCR on the multiplex PCR reads. This sample has 100,000 to 150,000 distinct CDR3 sequences; about a fifth occur once, and the top ten carry roughly 2.7%. The lymph nodes were axillary draining lymph nodes from breast cancer patients. Broader study findings: Tumor TCR diversity was below lymph nodes but above nontumor tissue. Findings are consistent with lymph node origin and intratumoral expansion of most tumor T cells.

This clonotype was obtained from a female donor with breast cancer. Some clones in this sample may be carry-over from other donors' samples. The sample comprised axillary lymph node tissue. The rearrangement uses TRBV30 and TRBJ2-7, with TRBD2 matching over 8 bases. CDR3 sequence (DNA): TGTGCCTGGAGTGTACCAAGCGGGAGTACCCACGAGCAGTACTTC. Encoded protein: CAWSVPSGSTHEQYF.